The sequence of this T cell receptor (beta chain) was determined in a study of shared T cell receptors in the human thymus. Sequencing was performed with immunoSEQ multiplex PCR; in TCRdb, only in-frame clones are kept and a portion is missing. In the table there are about 610,000 clones, around 87% of which are singletons. The V end lost 6 bases, the J end lost 3 bases, and 17 bases lay between the germline ends. The CDR3 contains 15 residues. CDR1 is MNHNS and CDR2 is SASEGT in the germline V gene. This same sample was also taken into another study, of human thymus T cells. That source reports: Thymus pieces cut out during corrective heart surgery were the tissue that was used. Repertoires from thymus and blood appeared to show biased V and J gene usage. Unrelated individuals had highly overlapping thymic repertoires, as reported in related research.

The genes are TRBV6-1 and TRBJ1-2, with D maybe TRBD1 (5 bases). The sequence derives from a boy in the first two years of life with a congenital heart defect. The sample consisted of thymocytes. The CDR3 loop reads CASRPDSKEDYGYTF. The CDR3, as DNA: TGTGCCAGCAGACCAGACAGTAAAGAGGACTATGGCTACACCTTC.